The source of this TCR beta chain is a study of blood T cell repertoires in COVID-19. Study details: COVID-19 samples collected from the United States, Italy and Spain covered acute and convalescent phases. PBMCs, B-cell-depleted T cells, or T cells provided the cDNA or gDNA that made up the material.

Participants came from about 24 US areas, aged roughly 18 to 89 years. The V gene's germline CDR1 is MNHEY and CDR2 SVGAGI. J was trimmed by 7 bases and V by 10 bases; bases with no gene match: 8. The CDR3 is 13 amino acids. The assay was immunoSEQ multiplex PCR, and TCRdb's table has in-frame clones only and misses some. This table has over 200,000 clones, about 90% appearing once. The source of this sequence is a woman in her thirties with acute COVID-19. What was sequenced was PBMCs or T cells enriched from blood (not recorded which). The chain is built from TRBV6-5 and TRBJ1-4, with 8 bases matching TRBD1. DNA for the CDR3: TGTGCCATTCAGGGGGCAAGGGGTGAAAAACTGTTTTTT. This sequence encodes CAIQGARGEKLFF.